The rows below give T cell receptor beta chains drawn from one sample of a study of T-cell reconstitution after alpha-beta-depleted transplantation in children. TCRdb independently ran MiXCR on the PCR reads; one entry per CDR3 protein. The data show around 670,000 distinct CDR3 sequences, over 10% seen once. The input for sequencing was PBMCs, taken before TCRalphabeta/CD19-depleted stem cell transplant. Source of these receptors: a girl aged 2 to 9 with congenital amegakaryocytic thrombocytopenia, due to receive a stem cell transplant. The CDR3 runs from the conserved cysteine through the conserved F or W. D genes are given only for firm matches. Size tells how often a clone was seen (once, few, many) or the class of an expanded clone, and some rows leave it out.

V	size	J	D	DNA	CDR3
TRBV9	NA	TRBJ2-5	NA	TGTGCCAGCGGACAAGGTGGCCAGTACTTC	CASGQGGQYF
TRBV11-2	few	TRBJ2-1	NA	TGTGCCAGCGGCGAGAAGGTAGGGTCCTACAATGAGCAGTTCTTC	CASGEKVGSYNEQFF
TRBV20-1	many	TRBJ2-7	TRBD2	TGCAGTGCAACCACCGGGACTAGCGGGAGCCTCCTACTAATCTACGAGCAGTACTTC	CSATTGTSGSLLLIYEQYF
TRBV20-1	many	TRBJ2-3	TRBD1	TGCAGTGCTAGTTCTAGACAGGGAACAGATACGCAGTATTTT	CSASSRQGTDTQYF
TRBV4-1	many	TRBJ1-5	NA	TGCGCCAGCAGCCAAGTCGGGGTCGGGCCCCAGCATTTT	CASSQVGVGPQHF
TRBV5-1	NA	TRBJ1-1	NA	TGCGCCAGCAGCTTTAATCCAGGGGACACTGAAGCTTTCTTT	CASSFNPGDTEAFF
TRBV28	NA	TRBJ2-1	TRBD2	TGTGCCAGCAGTTCCTCGGGACTAGCGGGTGATGAGCAGATCTTC	CASSSSGLAGDEQIF
TRBV20-1	NA	TRBJ2-4	TRBD2	TGCAGTGCCGGATGGGAGGGGGCCAAAAACATTCAGTACTTC	CSAGWEGAKNIQYF
TRBV6-5	many	TRBJ2-1	NA	TGTGCCAGCAGCGGGCTTCGCGGTGAGCAGTTCTTC	CASSGLRGEQFF
TRBV30	few	TRBJ2-5	NA	TGTGCCTGGATTTCAGGGACCCTAACAGAGACCCAGTACTTC	CAWISGTLTETQYF
TRBV10-2	NA	TRBJ2-7	NA	TGCGCCAGCATGGGGTCAGTATCCTACGAGCAGTACTTC	CASMGSVSYEQYF
TRBV20-1	few	TRBJ2-1	TRBD2	TGCAGTGCTCCATCTAGCGGGAGTCTTAACAATGAGCAGTTCTTC	CSAPSSGSLNNEQFF